The sample holds one count of the clone carrying this T cell receptor beta chain. The antigen remains undetermined. Sequenced by immunoSEQ multiplex PCR; TCRdb stores in-frame clones only, minus some. The sample lists around 110,000 clones; approximately 83% were seen once. V trimming: 3 bases; J trimming: 8 bases; junction bases outside the gene matches: 6. The CDR3 length is 13 residues. In germline, CDR1 is GTSNPN, CDR2 SVGIG (reference sequence). This sample stems from a study of T cell responses to AZD1222 COVID-19 vaccine. Overall study findings and caveats: The span of vaccine-associated CD4 TCRs extended across spike, with dominance at 160-218 and 743-854. Possibly, clonal diversity was underestimated; donors were largely white British and included more females.

Sequences were derived from peripheral blood, sampled on day 0 of MenACWY control vaccination. The chain uses TRBV30 and TRBJ1-4, with TRBD1 identical over 7 bases. This sequence was found in an adult in good health. In nucleotides, the CDR3 is TGTGCCTGGAGAGACAGGGCTAGGGAAAAACTGTTTTTT. Its protein is CAWRDRAREKLFF. Full variable domain (missing parts from reference TRBV30 and TRBJ1-4): SQTIHQWPATLVQPVGSPLSLECTVEGTSNPNLYWYRQAAGRGLQLLFYSVGIGQISSEVPQNLSASRPQDRQFILSSKKLLLSDSGFYLCAWRDRAREKLFFGSGTQLSVL.